This TCR beta chain came from a study of T cell repertoires in cytomegalovirus infection (dated by TCRdb to between 2017 and 2020). Context from the whole study: Recently identified HLA-C-restricted CMV epitopes, whose presentation resists viral immunomodulation, were targeted by peptide stimulations together with well-studied HLA-B-restricted epitopes. The HLA type of each donor mattered for the analysis, because public TCR beta signatures pointed to carriage of CMV infection along with the matching HLA type.

Cut back by 6 bases and 1 base, the V and J ends lie 9 bases apart. Measured from the cysteine to the phenylalanine, the CDR3 is 13 residues long. Of all the DNA, just the CDR3 is kept, 39 bases in frame from base 1. Concerning this clonotype: What antigen it recognizes has not been identified. It has no much larger one-base neighbor in the sample; base qualities were not kept.

Instrument used: Illumina HiSeq 1500. The raw public reads went through TCRdb reprocessing: fastp at Q25, MiXCR clone calling, in-frame beta chains kept. Duplicate CDR3 protein sequences are folded into a single record with the most common DNA and genes. Present in this sample are under 850,000 distinct CDR3 sequences, around a third of which were seen just once. The ten largest make up around a sixth of the sample. The full study reports these points: In both this cohort and an independent cohort of several hundred donors, the cumulative frequency of public TCR beta family members distinguished carriers of CMV infection plus the relevant HLA type. In the ex vivo response, HLA-C-restricted CMV-specific TCR beta clonotypes were dominant, and in two of eight donors the single most frequent clonotype came from this HLA-C-restricted group.

The treatment or condition label of this sample denotes: in vitro stimulation with specific CMV peptide epitopes to enrich CMV-specific T cells. The receptor's source is a human donor in good health (CMV status not recorded). Some clones in this sample may be carry-over from other donors' samples. The chain is made from TRBV12-3 or TRBV12-4 and TRBJ1-1, with the D gene not confidently named. The input for sequencing was cultured PBMCs, taken from culture after CMV antigen stimulation. The sequenced DNA is TGTGCCAGCAGCACTCTTGGGAACACTGAAGCTTTCTTT. The translation is CASSTLGNTEAFF.